Included here is one TCR beta chain sequence, with context. The antigen remains unidentified. Generated by immunoSEQ multiplex PCR, the TCRdb table keeps only in-frame clones and is missing some. The sample lists about 70,000 clones, 70% to 90% seen once, with about a fifth in the top ten. This entry comes from a study of T cells in localized non-small cell lung cancer. General study points: A median of approximately 50 of the top 100 tumor clones appeared in adjacent lung, which was paired and uninvolved. Overall survival was longer when the density of T cells in the blood was higher.

The V gene lost 4 bases and the J gene lost 1 base, with 12 bases spanning the gap. From germline, CDR1 is SGDLS and CDR2 YYNGEE. The CDR3 is made up of 15 amino acids. Source: peripheral blood, taken before any cancer treatment. V and J are TRBV9 and TRBJ1-5; D is undetermined. The sequence was collected from a male donor at least 60 years old with stage III squamous cell lung carcinoma. In DNA form, the CDR3 reads TGTGCCAGCAGCCCCTGGGGAGAGAGCAATCAGCCCCAGCATTTT. It is translated as CASSPWGESNQPQHF.